The 31 T cell receptor beta chains given below trace back to one sample, sequenced in a study of blood T cell repertoires in COVID-19. Assay: immunoSEQ multiplex PCR; the TCRdb copy retains only in-frame clones and omits some. Among 150,000 to 200,000 clones listed, about 83% were seen once. The source material was peripheral blood. Source of these receptors: a woman older than 75 with acute or convalescent COVID-19.

This clone was seen only once. CDR3 DNA sequence: TGCGCCAGCAGCCTAAAGTCCGGGAAAGAGACCCAGTACTTC. Amino acid sequence: CASSLKSGKETQYF. The chain is built from TRBV5-1 and TRBJ2-5; D might be TRBD2 (5 bases). The V gene lost 4 bases and the J gene lost 3 bases, with 13 bases spanning the gap. CDR1 is SGHRS and CDR2 is YFSETQ in the germline V gene. The CDR3 covers 14 residues.

The chain has TRBV2 and TRBJ2-7; maybe TRBD2 (6 bases). Trimming removed 3 bases from V and 3 bases from J, with 24 bases in between. The CDR3 loop spans 18 amino acids. Per germline, CDR1 SNHLY and CDR2 FYNNEI. CDR3 nucleotide sequence: TGTGCCAGCAGTGATCCCCTGAATTGGAGGGAGAGTGACTACGAGCAGTACTTC. Translating gives CASSDPLNWRESDYEQYF.

This sequence joins TRBV29-1 and TRBJ2-1; 7 bases line up with TRBD1. The CDR3 covers 14 residues. Germline V gene lookup returns CDR1 SQVTM and CDR2 ANQGSEA. The trim removed 4 bases at V and 2 bases at J, leaving 5 bases unmatched. CDR3 in amino acids: CSVAGQTAYNEQFF. CDR3 coding DNA: TGCAGCGTTGCGGGACAGACGGCCTACAATGAGCAGTTCTTC.

The chain carries TRBV29-1 and TRBJ1-1, with 9 bases aligning to TRBD1. Germline lookup yields CDR1 SQVTM and CDR2 ANQGSEA. Trimming removed 5 bases from V and 5 bases from J; junction bases left unmatched: 9. The CDR3 has 14 residues. CDR3 loop: CSVRTGAIGTEAFF. The CDR3 DNA sequence: TGCAGCGTTAGGACAGGGGCCATTGGAACTGAAGCTTTCTTT. The complete variable domain, with remaining parts taken from reference TRBV29-1 and TRBJ1-1, reads SAVISQKPSRDICQRGTSLTIQCQVDSQVTMMFWYRQQPGQSLTLIATANQGSEATYESGFVIDKFPISRPNLTFSTLTVSNMSPEDSSIYLCSVRTGAIGTEAFFGQGTRLTVV.

The gene calls are TRBV30 and TRBJ1-6; 9 nucleotides agree with TRBD1. Germline V CDR1 and CDR2: GTSNPN, SVGIG (reference sequence). V lost 4 bases, J lost 7 bases, and 8 bases stayed unmatched. The CDR3 contains 15 residues. The CDR3 sequence: CAWNFRDRVNSPLHF. CDR3 DNA: TGTGCCTGGAATTTTCGGGACAGGGTAAATTCACCCCTCCACTTT.

The genes are TRBV18 and TRBJ2-3; perhaps TRBD2 as D (5 bases). The germline V gene encodes CDR1 KGHSH and CDR2 LQKENI. V gave up 1 base and J gave up 5 bases, with 16 bases separating them. The CDR3 runs 16 residues. The CDR3: CASSPLHGRVKDTQYF. CDR3 bases: TGTGCCAGCTCACCACTCCATGGGCGGGTCAAAGATACGCAGTATTTT.

The rearrangement joins TRBV24-1 to TRBJ2-2, with D possibly TRBD1 on 5 matching bases. Germline V gene data show CDR1 as KGHDR and CDR2 as SFDVKD. The CDR3 length is 12 residues. V lost 9 bases and J 1 base, leaving 5 bases between the germline ends. DNA for the CDR3: TGTGCCACCGGACAGAACACCGGGGAGCTGTTTTTT. Its translation is CATGQNTGELFF.

The sample holds one count of this clone. The CDR3 here is CASSPGVAGDLPGELFF. CDR3 sequence (DNA): TGTGCCAGCAGCCCAGGAGTAGCGGGGGACCTTCCCGGGGAGCTGTTTTTT. The rearrangement joins TRBV7-9 to TRBJ2-2; 9 bases agree with TRBD2. CDR1 and CDR2 from the germline V gene are SEHNR and FQNEAQ (reference sequence). This CDR3 comprises 17 residues. J was trimmed by 6 bases and V by 5 bases; bases with no gene match: 13.

This chain joins TRBV5-1 and TRBJ2-1; D gene unclear. The CDR3 has 13 amino acids. The germline gives CDR1 SGHRS, CDR2 YFSETQ. V gave up 0 bases and J gave up 6 bases, with 7 bases separating them. The chain's CDR3 is CASSLVQSNEQFF. Written as DNA, the CDR3 is TGCGCCAGCAGCTTGGTACAGTCCAATGAGCAGTTCTTC.

The gene calls are TRBV6-5 and TRBJ2-7; tentatively, D is TRBD1 (6 bases). Germline V gene lookup returns CDR1 MNHEY and CDR2 SVGAGI. The CDR3 totals 15 residues. The V gene lost 6 bases and the J gene lost 1 base, with 16 bases spanning the gap. CDR3: CASSSSTGQSYEQYF. The CDR3 DNA follows: TGTGCCAGCAGCTCCTCAACAGGGCAGTCCTACGAGCAGTACTTC.

V usage is TRBV3-1 (or the pseudogene TRBV3-2) and J usage is TRBJ2-3; D may be TRBD1 (6 bases). Germline-derived CDR1 and CDR2 are LGHDT and YNNKEL (reference sequence). The V gene lost 5 bases and the J gene lost 4 bases, with 10 bases spanning the gap. The CDR3 totals 13 residues. The chain's CDR3 is CASSYQGSDTQYF. In DNA form, the CDR3 reads TGTGCCAGCAGCTATCAGGGGTCAGATACGCAGTATTTT.

J is TRBJ2-5 and V is TRBV6-2 or TRBV6-3; no reliable D call. Germline CDR1 and CDR2: MNHEY and SVGEGT. V lost 4 bases and J 5 bases, leaving 5 bases between the germline ends. The CDR3 length is 11 residues. CDR3 protein: CASSFRETQYF. The CDR3 nucleotides are TGTGCCAGCAGTTTCCGGGAGACCCAGTACTTC.

The genes are TRBV7-9 and TRBJ2-2, with TRBD1 matching over 12 bases. The length of the CDR3 is 18 residues. V dropped 5 bases and J dropped 6; count of bases not matched to a gene: 13. CDR1 and CDR2 from the germline V gene are SEHNR and FQNEAQ (reference sequence). CDR3 region: CASSIQPGTGGYAGELFF. For the CDR3, the DNA is TGTGCCAGCAGCATTCAACCCGGGACAGGGGGCTACGCCGGGGAGCTGTTTTTT.

The chain carries TRBV6-5 and TRBJ1-2; D is ambiguous. Germline CDR1 MNHEY, CDR2 SVGAGI. Trimming stripped 4 bases from V and 1 base from J, with 4 bases between. The CDR3 has 12 amino acids. CDR3 sequence (DNA): TGTGCCAGCAGTTCCCGTAACTATGGCTACACCTTC. It specifies CASSSRNYGYTF.

The genes are TRBV6-1 and TRBJ2-1, with D possibly TRBD1 on 6 matching bases. Germline V lookup: CDR1 MNHNS, CDR2 SASEGT. V was pared by 6 bases and J by 4 bases, with 19 bases between. The CDR3 runs to 16 residues. For the CDR3, the DNA is TGTGCCAGCAGGGAAACAAACAGGGCCGAGTACAATGAGCAGTTCTTC. Protein sequence: CASRETNRAEYNEQFF.

This chain's CDR3 is CATRSRFSNQPQHF. The CDR3 DNA reads TGTGCCACCAGAAGCAGGTTTAGCAATCAGCCCCAGCATTTT. The rearrangement links TRBV5-4 to TRBJ1-5; no firm D call. This CDR3 has 14 residues. V was trimmed by 9 bases and J by 0 bases, leaving 13 bases between them. In germline, CDR1 is SGHNT, CDR2 YYREEE (reference sequence).

This chain links TRBV7-9 with TRBJ2-1, with a tentative D call TRBD1 (5 bases). The germline gives CDR1 SEHNR, CDR2 FQNEAQ (reference sequence). The CDR3 extends over 14 amino acids. Trimming removed 5 bases at V and 4 bases at J, with 12 bases between. The CDR3 region is CASSILTAYNEQFF. CDR3 in DNA: TGTGCCAGCAGCATATTGACAGCATACAATGAGCAGTTCTTC.

This chain links TRBV5-1 with TRBJ2-3; 16 nucleotides match TRBD2. Germline values: CDR1 SGHRS, CDR2 YFSETQ. CDR3 length equals 18 residues. V lost 4 bases and J lost 4; bases outside the gene matches: 9. In DNA form, the CDR3 reads TGCGCCAGCAGCCCGGGACTAGCGGGAGGGGGGTCCGCAGATACGCAGTATTTT. The encoded protein is CASSPGLAGGGSADTQYF.

This chain links TRBV6-5 with TRBJ2-4; D possibly corresponds to TRBD1 (7 bases). Trimming shortened V by 7 bases and J by 9 bases, and 16 bases separated the two germline ends. Per germline, CDR1 MNHEY and CDR2 SVGAGI. This CDR3 is 13 amino acids long. The CDR3 region is CASKAQGGSIQYF. Here the CDR3 DNA reads TGTGCCAGCAAGGCGCAGGGGGGTTCCATTCAGTACTTC.

The chain links TRBV5-1 to TRBJ2-7; TRBD2 matches at 7 bases. After removal of 0 bases from V and 1 base from J, the junction contained 7 bases not matched to a gene. CDR3 length equals 16 residues. Germline CDR1 is SGHRS and CDR2 is YFSETQ. CDR3 region: CASSLAVQGGSYEQYF. The CDR3 coding sequence is TGCGCCAGCAGCTTGGCGGTGCAGGGAGGGTCCTACGAGCAGTACTTC.

V usage is TRBV5-1 and J usage is TRBJ2-5; 7 bases are shared with TRBD1. There are 16 residues in the CDR3. From germline, CDR1 is SGHRS and CDR2 YFSETQ. The V segment lost 4 bases and the J segment 0 bases; nucleotides outside the gene matches: 9. CDR3 DNA: TGCGCCAGCAGCCCCTTTGTGACAGGGTACCAAGAGACCCAGTACTTC. Its protein product is CASSPFVTGYQETQYF.

The chain links TRBV30 to TRBJ2-3; D is ambiguous. V lost 8 bases and J 1 base, leaving 4 bases between the germline ends. This CDR3 is 10 amino acids long. The germline V gene encodes CDR1 GTSNPN and CDR2 SVGIG (reference sequence). The CDR3 nucleotides read TGTGCCCGCGGCACAGATACGCAGTATTTT. This gives the protein CARGTDTQYF.

The chain recombines TRBV10-3 with TRBJ2-2; no clear D. The germline V gene has CDR1 ENHRY and CDR2 SYGVKD. The germline V and J ends were trimmed by 8 bases and 4 bases, with 14 bases remaining between them. The CDR3 runs to 14 residues. CDR3 sequence: CAICEDLSTGELFF. The DNA of the CDR3 is TGTGCCATCTGCGAAGACTTATCCACCGGGGAGCTGTTTTTT.

This clone showed up just a few times. The CDR3 DNA follows: TGTGCCAGCAGCGTATCCCCGGGGGGAGACACCGGGGAGCTGTTTTTT. It codes for CASSVSPGGDTGELFF. V usage is TRBV9 and J usage is TRBJ2-2; 7 bases fit TRBD2. The CDR3 totals 16 residues. Germline CDR1 SGDLS, CDR2 YYNGEE. The junction had 6 bases not matched to a gene; V was cut back by 1 base and J by 3 bases.

The chain couples TRBV5-1 to TRBJ1-1; D might be TRBD1 (5 bases). This CDR3 has 18 residues. Germline CDR1 and CDR2: SGHRS and YFSETQ. Deletions cut 4 bases from V and 0 bases from J, with 22 bases between. This CDR3 is CASSRDVDGGVMNTEAFF. The CDR3 bases are TGCGCCAGCAGCCGAGACGTGGACGGAGGGGTCATGAACACTGAAGCTTTCTTT.

This chain links TRBV9 with TRBJ1-2; D may be TRBD1 (6 bases). This CDR3 has 14 residues. Germline V lookup: CDR1 SGDLS, CDR2 YYNGEE. Trimming cost V 4 bases and J 5 bases, with 15 bases left between them. CDR3 DNA: TGTGCCAGCAGCAATGGACAGCTTGGGTATGGCTACACCTTC. Translating it yields CASSNGQLGYGYTF.

The rearrangement uses TRBV4-2 and TRBJ1-5, with D perhaps matching TRBD1 (6 bases). CDR1 and CDR2 (germline): LGHNA, YNFKEQ. V was clipped by 0 bases and J by 7 bases, with 16 bases between them. This CDR3 has 16 residues. The CDR3 reads CASSQELRGGGQPQHF. CDR3 coding DNA: TGTGCCAGCAGCCAAGAACTTCGGGGGGGCGGGCAGCCCCAGCATTTT.

The chain recombines TRBV9 with TRBJ1-6, with a tentative D call TRBD1 (6 bases). This CDR3 is built from 15 residues. With 0 bases removed from V and 7 bases from J, the gap between germline ends came to 11 bases. Germline V gene data show CDR1 as SGDLS and CDR2 as YYNGEE. The CDR3 sequence is CASSVDGGLNSPLHF. The CDR3 bases are TGTGCCAGCAGCGTAGATGGGGGCCTAAATTCACCCCTCCACTTT.

CDR3 nucleotides: TGTGCCAGTAGTATAGCGGCGGGACAGGGAAGGAACGAGCAGTACTTC. Its protein is CASSIAAGQGRNEQYF. The gene calls are TRBV19 and TRBJ2-7; 9 positions agree with TRBD1. The CDR3 is made up of 16 amino acids. CDR1 and CDR2 (germline): LNHDA, SQIVND (reference sequence). V shed 1 base and J 5 bases; nucleotides not matched to a gene: 9.

This chain joins TRBV5-6 and TRBJ2-6; D remains ambiguous. Germline-derived CDR1 and CDR2 are SGHDT and YYEEEE. Trimming left V 1 base short and J 0 bases short, with 8 bases between. The length of the CDR3 is 16 residues. The CDR3 DNA sequence: TGTGCCAGCAGCTTGTTGGGCAGCTCTGGGGCCAACGTCCTGACTTTC. This codes for CASSLLGSSGANVLTF.

The V and J genes are TRBV19 and TRBJ1-2; a weak D match, TRBD1 (6 bases). Germline V lookup: CDR1 LNHDA, CDR2 SQIVND (reference sequence). This CDR3 region has 14 residues. Trimming left V 11 bases short and J 4 bases short, with 20 bases between. The CDR3 spells CAPLSGDLGYGYTF. The CDR3 bases are TGTGCCCCCTTGTCAGGGGATCTTGGCTATGGCTACACCTTC.